The source of this T cell receptor (beta chain) is a study of CXCR3-negative and CXCR3-positive naive CD8 T cells. The CDR3 has 15 residues. CDR1 and CDR2 from the germline V gene are MRHNA and SNTAGT. The method, 5' RACE with UMI labels, was used to prepare the TRB cDNA libraries. TCRdb reprocessed the 5' RACE reads and stores each CDR3 protein as one record, lacking DNA. This listing includes some 66,000 distinct CDR3 sequences. J is TRBJ2-2 and V is TRBV6-4; the D call of TRBD2 rests on TCRdb alone, since no DNA is present to check it. The sequenced material came from naive CXCR3- CD8+ T cells from blood. Subset denoted: CD45RO-CCR7+CD27+CD95- naive CD8+ T cells lacking CXCR3 (TNR3-). The clonotype originates from a human donor in good health. Some clones in this sample may be carry-over from other donors' samples. This CDR3 is CASSEVAANTGELFF.